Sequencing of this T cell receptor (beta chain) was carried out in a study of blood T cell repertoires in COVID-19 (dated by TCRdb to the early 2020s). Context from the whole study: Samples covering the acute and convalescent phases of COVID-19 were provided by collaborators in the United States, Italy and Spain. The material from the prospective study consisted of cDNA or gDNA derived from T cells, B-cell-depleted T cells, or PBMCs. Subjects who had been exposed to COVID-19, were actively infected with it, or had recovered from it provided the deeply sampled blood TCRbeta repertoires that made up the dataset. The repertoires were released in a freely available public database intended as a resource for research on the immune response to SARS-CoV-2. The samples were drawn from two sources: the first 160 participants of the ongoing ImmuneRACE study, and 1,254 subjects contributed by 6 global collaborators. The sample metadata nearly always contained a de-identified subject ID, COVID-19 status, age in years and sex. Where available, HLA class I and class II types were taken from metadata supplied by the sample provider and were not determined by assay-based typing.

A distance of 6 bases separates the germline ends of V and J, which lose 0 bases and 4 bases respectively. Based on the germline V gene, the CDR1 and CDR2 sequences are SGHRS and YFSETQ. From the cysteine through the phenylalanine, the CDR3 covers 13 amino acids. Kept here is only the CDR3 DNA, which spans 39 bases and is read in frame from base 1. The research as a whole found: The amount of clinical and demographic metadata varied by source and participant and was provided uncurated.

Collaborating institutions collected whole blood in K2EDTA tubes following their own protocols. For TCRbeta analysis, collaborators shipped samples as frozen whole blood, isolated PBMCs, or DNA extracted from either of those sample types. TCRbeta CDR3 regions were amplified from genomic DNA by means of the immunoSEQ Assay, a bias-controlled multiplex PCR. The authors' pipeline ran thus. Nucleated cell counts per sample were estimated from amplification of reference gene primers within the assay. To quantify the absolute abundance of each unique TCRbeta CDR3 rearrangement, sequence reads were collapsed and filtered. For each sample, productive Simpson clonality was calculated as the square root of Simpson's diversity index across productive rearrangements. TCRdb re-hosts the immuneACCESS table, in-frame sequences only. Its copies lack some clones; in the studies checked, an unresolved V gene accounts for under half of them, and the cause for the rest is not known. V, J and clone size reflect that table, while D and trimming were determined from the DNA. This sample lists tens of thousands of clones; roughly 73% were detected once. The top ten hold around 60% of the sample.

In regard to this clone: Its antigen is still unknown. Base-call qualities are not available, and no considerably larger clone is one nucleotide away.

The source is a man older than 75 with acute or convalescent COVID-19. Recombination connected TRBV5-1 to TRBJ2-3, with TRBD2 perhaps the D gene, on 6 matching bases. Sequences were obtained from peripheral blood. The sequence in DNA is TGCGCCAGCAGCTTGGGGGGGGCAGATACGCAGTATTTT. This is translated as CASSLGGADTQYF.